Listed here are 8 T cell receptor beta chains from one sample, sequenced in a study of post-analysis software for immune sequencing data. Overall study results and limits: The study found TRBV5-6, TRBV5-1 and TRBV20-1 among a few TRBV segments more frequent in patients than controls.

Their antigen targets remain unknown. Every TCR beta cDNA library bore unique molecular identifiers. TCRdb independently ran MiXCR on the PCR reads; one entry per CDR3 protein. Of hundreds of thousands of distinct CDR3 sequences in the sample, just under 30% were seen once. The specimen sequenced was blood. The receptors originated from a girl aged 10 to 17 with multiple sclerosis.

In DNA form, the CDR3 reads TGTGCCATCACACGGGGCGTTCCTAGCACAGATACGCAGTATTTT. Translation: CAITRGVPSTDTQYF. The chain carries TRBV6-1 and TRBJ2-3; D might be TRBD1 or TRBD2, each matching 5 bases. Germline V gives CDR1 MNHNS, CDR2 SASEGT. With 10 bases removed from V and 0 bases from J, the gap between germline ends came to 17 bases. The CDR3 has 15 amino acids.

This clonotype was counted between two and nine times. CDR3 bases: TGCGCCAGCAGCCCTCCGACGGGAGGCGCGGAGACCCAGTACTTC. It translates to CASSPPTGGAETQYF. The chain is built from TRBV10-1 and TRBJ2-7; 7 positions agree with TRBD2. Near its end, the DNA agrees better with TRBJ2-5, so the J call may be wrong. Per germline, CDR1 WNHNN and CDR2 SYGVQD (reference sequence). CDR3 size: 15 residues.

J is TRBJ1-1 and V is TRBV9; tentative D call: TRBD1 (5 bases). V lost 6 bases to trimming and J lost 1 base, with 10 bases between them. Germline loops: CDR1 SGDLS, CDR2 YYNGEE. CDR3 length: 13 amino acids. CDR3: CASTRRENTEAFF. CDR3 bases: TGTGCCAGCACCCGCAGGGAGAACACTGAAGCTTTCTTT.

The chain combines TRBV12-3 or TRBV12-4 with TRBJ1-2; possibly TRBD1 for D (5 bases). Trimming removed 7 bases from V and 7 bases from J, with 10 bases in between. The CDR3 extends over 11 amino acids. In DNA form, the CDR3 reads TGTGCCAGCATCTGGGACGGTGGCTACACCTTC. Its protein is CASIWDGGYTF.

The chain couples TRBV24-1 to TRBJ2-1; 12 bases align to TRBD2. The CDR3 extends over 18 amino acids. Germline CDR1 and CDR2: KGHDR and SFDVKD. V gave up 3 bases and J gave up 3 bases; unmatched junction bases: 8. CDR3 loop: CATSDPRTSGADYNEQFF. The CDR3 DNA is TGTGCCACCAGTGATCCCCGGACTAGCGGGGCGGACTACAATGAGCAGTTCTTC.

The genes are TRBV29-1 and TRBJ2-5; a possible D gene is TRBD1 (6 bases). The J call is uncertain, as TRBJ2-7 better fits the DNA end. Germline loops: CDR1 SQVTM, CDR2 ANQGSEA. This CDR3 is built from 14 residues. For the CDR3, the DNA is TGCAGCGTTGAAGCCGGGACAAGGGCACACGAGCAGTACTTC. Its protein product is CSVEAGTRAHEQYF.

V and J are TRBV20-1 and TRBJ2-7, with D possibly matching TRBD1 (5 bases). Trimming left V 0 bases short and J 2 bases short, with 11 bases between. CDR1 and CDR2 (germline): DFQATT, SNEGSKA (reference sequence). This CDR3 has 14 residues. CDR3 nucleotide sequence: TGCAGTGCTAGAGATCCCAGGGTGCCCTACGAGCAGTACTTC. Its translation is CSARDPRVPYEQYF.

This rearrangement joins TRBV11-2 to TRBJ2-1; TRBD2 matches 7 bases. The J segment lost 10 bases and the V segment lost 1 base, leaving 13 bases of the junction unmatched. The CDR3 is 16 amino acids. Looked up from germline, CDR1 is SGHAT and CDR2 is FQNNGV. The CDR3 DNA reads TGTGCCAGCAGCTTAGGTGGGCTAGCGGAACCTCGGGAGCAGTTCTTC. Translation: CASSLGGLAEPREQFF. The full variable domain, completed using reference TRBV11-2 and TRBJ2-1, is EAGVAQSPRYKIIEKRQSVAFWCNPISGHATLYWYQQILGQGPKLLIQFQNNGVVDDSQLPKDRFSAERLKGVDSTLKIQPAKLEDSAVYLCASSLGGLAEPREQFFGPGTRLTVL.